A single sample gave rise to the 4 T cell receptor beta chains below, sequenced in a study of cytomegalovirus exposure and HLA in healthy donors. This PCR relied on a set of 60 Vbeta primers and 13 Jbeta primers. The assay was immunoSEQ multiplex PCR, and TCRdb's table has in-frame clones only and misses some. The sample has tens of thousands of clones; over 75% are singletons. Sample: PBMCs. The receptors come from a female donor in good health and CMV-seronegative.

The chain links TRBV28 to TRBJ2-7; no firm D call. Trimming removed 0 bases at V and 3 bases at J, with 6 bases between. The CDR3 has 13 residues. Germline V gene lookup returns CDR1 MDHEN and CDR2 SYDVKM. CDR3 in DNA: TGTGCCAGCAGTTTATGGTCCAGCTACGAGCAGTACTTC. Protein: CASSLWSSYEQYF.

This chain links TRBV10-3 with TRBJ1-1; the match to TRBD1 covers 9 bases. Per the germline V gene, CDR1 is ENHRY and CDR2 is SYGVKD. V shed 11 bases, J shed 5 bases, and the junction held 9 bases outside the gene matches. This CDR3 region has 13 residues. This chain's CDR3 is CAATQGAETEAFF. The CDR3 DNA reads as TGTGCCGCCACACAGGGGGCCGAAACTGAAGCTTTCTTT.

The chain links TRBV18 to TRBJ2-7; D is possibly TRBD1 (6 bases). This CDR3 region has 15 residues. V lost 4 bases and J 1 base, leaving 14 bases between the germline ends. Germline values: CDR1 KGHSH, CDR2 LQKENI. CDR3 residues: CASSLPGVGSYEQYF. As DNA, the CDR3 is TGTGCCAGCTCACTCCCAGGGGTAGGGTCCTACGAGCAGTACTTC.

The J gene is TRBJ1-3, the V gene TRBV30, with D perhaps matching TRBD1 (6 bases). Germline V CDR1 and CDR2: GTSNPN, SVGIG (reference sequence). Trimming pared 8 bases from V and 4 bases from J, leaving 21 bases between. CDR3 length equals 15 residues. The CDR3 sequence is CATRVSPDRGNTIYF. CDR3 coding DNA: TGTGCCACAAGGGTATCTCCAGACAGGGGAAACACCATATATTTT.